This T cell receptor (beta chain) appears in the sequencing data of a study of cytomegalovirus exposure and HLA in healthy donors. Trimming pared 0 bases from V and 3 bases from J, leaving 11 bases between. Germline CDR1 is SGHNT and CDR2 is YENEEA. The CDR3 has 15 amino acids. Primers included in the PCR were 60 Vbeta and 13 Jbeta primers. TCRdb keeps only in-frame clones here, not all; method: immunoSEQ multiplex PCR. Of more than 85,000 clones listed, roughly 75% are singletons. This clonotype originated in a male donor in good health and CMV-seropositive. The chain carries TRBV11-3 and TRBJ1-1; maybe TRBD1 (5 bases). The sequenced material came from PBMCs. The CDR3 sequence: CASSLDPQQDTEAFF. CDR3 DNA: TGTGCCAGCAGCTTAGACCCCCAACAGGACACTGAAGCTTTCTTT.